This T cell receptor (beta chain) was captured by sequencing in a study of CD8 T cells in Susac syndrome. The CDR3 is 9 residues long. V was trimmed by 10 bases and J by 3 bases, leaving 4 bases between them. The germline gives CDR1 LNHDA, CDR2 SQIVND (reference sequence). Sequencing of TCR beta was performed on blood CD8+ T cells and on blood CD4+ T cells. In the multiple sclerosis control group, patients were treatment-naive and had stable or active relapsing-remitting disease. TEMRA cells were FACS-enriched, with CD8+ and CD4+ T cells isolated negatively. Reverse transcription used roughly 0.45 to 1 ug RNA and random hexamers. Amplification of TCR beta CDR3 by immunoSEQ multiplex PCR spanned 54 Vbeta and 13 Jbeta. TCRdb re-analysed the immunoSEQ multiplex PCR reads in MiXCR, keeping a single row per CDR3 protein. The table includes approximately 70,000 distinct CDR3 sequences, about 94% detected once.

The sample holds one count of this clonotype. This chain links TRBV19 with TRBJ2-7; D gene unclear. Material for sequencing was CD8+ T cells from PBMCs. This sequence was found in a human donor with multiple sclerosis. The CDR3: CAIYYEQYF. The CDR3 DNA reads TGTGCCATATACTACGAGCAGTACTTC.